Following are 25 T cell receptor beta chains from one sample sequenced in a study of T cells in Graves' hyperthyroidism and ophthalmopathy. Researchers took RNA transcripts and amplified the TCR beta CDR3 regions from them. A set of HTBI primers served as the primers for a first-round RT-PCR of the TCR CDR3. TCRdb re-called the multiplex PCR reads with MiXCR, one entry per CDR3 protein. Of about 270,000 distinct CDR3 sequences in the sample, less than 30% are singletons; the top ten hold roughly 24%. Sequenced: blood. The receptors were sampled from a middle-aged man with Graves' hyperthyroidism that later progressed to Graves' ophthalmopathy.

This clonotype was detected ten times or more. The chain carries TRBV30 and TRBJ1-2; TRBD1 matches 10 bases. Germline V gene data show CDR1 as GTSNPN and CDR2 as SVGIG (reference sequence). With 2 bases clipped from V and 5 bases from J, the junction kept 2 bases outside the gene matches. The CDR3 runs 13 residues. Written as DNA, the CDR3 is TGTGCCTGGAGTTGGGGACAGGGGTATGGCTACACCTTC. It translates to CAWSWGQGYGYTF.

This rearrangement joins TRBV12-3 or TRBV12-4 to TRBJ2-2, with 14 nucleotides matching TRBD2. V gave up 3 bases and J gave up 3 bases; unmatched junction bases: 9. This CDR3 has 19 amino acids. DNA of the CDR3: TGTGCCAGCAGTTTCATCCATCCGGGACTAGCGGGGGACACCGGGGAGCTGTTTTTT. Translating gives CASSFIHPGLAGDTGELFF.

At least ten counts were recorded for this clonotype. Since a much larger clone is just one base distant, this may be a read error. The chain joins TRBV2 to TRBJ2-7, with a weak D call TRBD2 (6 bases). CDR1 is SNHLY and CDR2 is FYNNEI in the germline V gene. The CDR3 runs to 16 residues. Here the CDR3 DNA reads TGTGCCGGCAGAGTGGAGGCGGGACCCAGCTCCTACGAGCAGTACTTC. This translates into CAGRVEAGPSSYEQYF.

This clonotype was observed at least ten times. The junction differs from germline at one of its ends, possibly a read error. This chain connects TRBV5-6 to TRBJ1-5, with 7 nucleotides matching TRBD1. Germline V gene lookup returns CDR1 SGHDT and CDR2 YYEEEE. The CDR3 is 14 residues long. The CDR3, as DNA: TGTGCCAGCAGCCCGGGACAGACGAATCGGCCCCAGCATTTT. Translated, it gives CASSPGQTNRPQHF. The full variable domain, rest sourced from reference TRBV5-6 and TRBJ1-5, is DAGVTQSPTHLIKTRGQQVTLRCSPKSGHDTVSWYQQALGQGPQFIFQYYEEEERQRGNFPDRFSGHQFPNYSSELNVNALLLGDSALYLCASSPGQTNRPQHFGDGTRLSIL.

This clonotype was observed many times. V is TRBV29-1 and J is TRBJ2-7, with a tentative D call TRBD1 (6 bases). This CDR3 region has 14 residues. Germline values: CDR1 SQVTM, CDR2 ANQGSEA. Trimming removed 6 bases from V and 0 bases from J, with 15 bases in between. CDR3 loop: CSVAGTTDSYEQYF. CDR3 sequence (DNA): TGCAGCGTCGCCGGGACAACCGACTCCTACGAGCAGTACTTC.

This clonotype was recorded at least ten times. The chain uses TRBV19 and TRBJ2-4, with D perhaps being TRBD1 or TRBD2 (5 bases each). Trimming removed 5 bases at V and 7 bases at J, with 18 bases between. Germline V gene sequence: CDR1 LNHDA, CDR2 SQIVND (reference sequence). The CDR3 runs to 15 residues. Here the CDR3 reads CASSGGYSGLNIQYF. The CDR3 DNA sequence: TGTGCCAGTAGTGGGGGATACTCCGGGTTGAACATTCAGTACTTC.

The sample holds many counts of this clonotype. One end of the junction does not line up with germline, which may come from a read error. V usage is TRBV6-1 and J usage is TRBJ1-1, with D possibly being TRBD1 (6 bases). Germline V CDR1 and CDR2: MNHNS, SASEGT. CDR3 length equals 14 residues. CDR3 DNA sequence: TGTGCCAGCAGAGAAGAACAGGGGAACACTGAAGCTTTCTTT. It is translated as CASREEQGNTEAFF.

The chain combines TRBV28 with TRBJ2-5; D possibly corresponds to TRBD1 (5 bases). The CDR3 sequence is 13 residues long. Germline V gene data show CDR1 as MDHEN and CDR2 as SYDVKM. Between the trimmed V and J ends, which lost 5 bases and 10 bases, there was a span of 17 bases. CDR3 sequence reads: CASSPPAGKDQYF. The CDR3 DNA reads as TGTGCCAGCAGTCCCCCCGCAGGGAAGGACCAGTACTTC.

This clonotype was recorded many times. The CDR3 DNA follows: TGTGCCAGCTCACCAGATATAAGGAGCTCTGGAAACACCATATATTTT. Its translation: CASSPDIRSSGNTIYF. The rearrangement links TRBV18 to TRBJ1-3; D gene ambiguous. Trimming removed 2 bases from V and 0 bases from J, with 11 bases in between. CDR1 KGHSH and CDR2 LQKENI come from the germline V gene. The CDR3 is 16 amino acids.

This clonotype was picked up many times. V is TRBV7-9 and J is TRBJ1-1; 7 bases agree with TRBD1. CDR1 is SEHNR, CDR2 FQNEAQ, per germline (reference sequence). The CDR3 consists of 14 residues. V was clipped by 6 bases and J by 2 bases; unmatched bases: 6. The CDR3: CASRHRGSNTEAFF. CDR3 bases: TGTGCCAGCAGGCACAGGGGTAGTAACACTGAAGCTTTCTTT. Combining the CDR3 with reference TRBV7-9 and TRBJ1-1 gives the whole variable domain DTGVSQNPRHKITKRGQNVTFRCDPISEHNRLYWYRQTLGQGPEFLTYFQNEAQLEKSRLLSDRFSAERPKGSFSTLEIQRTEQGDSAMYLCASRHRGSNTEAFFGQGTRLTVV.

This clonotype was found many times. The CDR3 nucleotides are TGTGCCAGCATGGGGGGCACGGAGACCCAGTACTTC. Amino acids: CASMGGTETQYF. The V call is TRBV28, the J call TRBJ2-5, with D perhaps matching TRBD1 or TRBD2 (6 bases each). The CDR3 contains 12 residues. V was trimmed by 7 bases and J by 5 bases, leaving 11 bases between them. Germline assignment: CDR1 MDHEN and CDR2 SYDVKM.

This clonotype was observed many times. This chain uses TRBV24-1 with TRBJ2-2; perhaps D is TRBD1 or TRBD2 (5 bases each). Germline V gives CDR1 KGHDR, CDR2 SFDVKD. The CDR3 is made up of 15 amino acids. V was shortened by 0 bases and J by 5 bases, with 9 bases between the two germline ends. Here the CDR3 reads CATSDLAGRTGELFF. As DNA, the CDR3 is TGTGCCACCAGTGATTTGGCAGGGAGAACCGGGGAGCTGTTTTTT.

Here the CDR3 DNA reads TGTGCCAGCAGTTACCCCGGGGCAGGGGTCCTCTACGAGCAGTACTTC. It codes for CASSYPGAGVLYEQYF. The V call is TRBV6-2 or TRBV6-3, the J call TRBJ2-7; D might be TRBD1 (6 bases). Trimming took 2 bases from V and 3 from J, leaving 17 bases between them. Germline V gene sequence: CDR1 MNHEY, CDR2 SVGEGT. CDR3 size: 16 residues.

The sample holds many counts of this clonotype. The genes are TRBV6-2 or TRBV6-3 and TRBJ1-1; TRBD1 is a possible D gene (5 bases). Germline assignment: CDR1 MNHEY and CDR2 SVGEGT. V shed 6 bases and J shed 1 base, with 12 bases lying between them. This CDR3 spans 14 amino acids. The chain's CDR3 is CASRPPGPNTEAFF. CDR3 coding DNA: TGTGCCAGCAGGCCGCCGGGACCGAACACTGAAGCTTTCTTT.

This clonotype appeared many times. The rearrangement uses TRBV6-5 and TRBJ2-2, with a tentative D call TRBD1 (5 bases). V lost 0 bases to trimming and J lost 6 bases, with 11 bases between them. Germline V gene lookup returns CDR1 MNHEY and CDR2 SVGAGI. The CDR3 runs to 15 residues. The CDR3 DNA follows: TGTGCCAGCAGTTACTCGCAGGGTGGCTCCGGGGAGCTGTTTTTT. As protein: CASSYSQGGSGELFF.

This clonotype has just one count. The chain has TRBV20-1 and TRBJ1-2; 11 bases are shared with TRBD1. Germline assignment: CDR1 DFQATT and CDR2 SNEGSKA (reference sequence). The junction had 13 bases not matched to a gene; V was cut back by 6 bases and J by 10 bases. The CDR3 consists of 14 residues. CDR3 residues: CSARAKEGQGDYTF. As DNA, the CDR3 is TGCAGTGCGCGGGCCAAGGAGGGACAGGGGGACTACACCTTC.

V gene TRBV28 combines with J gene TRBJ2-7; the D gene could be TRBD1 or TRBD2 (8 bases each). V was shortened by 3 bases and J by 4 bases, with 22 bases between the two germline ends. The germline CDR1 and CDR2 sequences are MDHEN and SYDVKM. The CDR3 length is 17 residues. The CDR3 DNA sequence: TGTGCCAGCAGTTTGGACAGGGTGAGCGGGAGTGAATACGAGCAGTACTTC. Protein product: CASSLDRVSGSEYEQYF. Complete variable domain (other parts from reference TRBV28 and TRBJ2-7): DVKVTQSSRYLVKRTGEKVFLECVQDMDHENMFWYRQDPGLGLRLIYFSYDVKMKEKGDIPEGYSVSREKKERFSLILESASTNQTSMYLCASSLDRVSGSEYEQYFGPGTRLTVT.

This clonotype has ten or more counts. The chain carries TRBV11-1 and TRBJ2-5, with a weak D call TRBD2 (6 bases). Germline CDR1 reads SGHAT; CDR2 reads FQDESV (reference sequence). V was clipped by 3 bases and J by 4 bases, with 12 bases between them. The CDR3 has 14 residues. CDR3 sequence reads: CASSFLASGETQYF. DNA for the CDR3: TGTGCCAGCAGCTTCCTAGCGAGCGGAGAGACCCAGTACTTC. Based on the CDR3 plus reference TRBV11-1 and TRBJ2-5, the full variable domain is EAEVAQSPRYKITEKSQAVAFWCDPISGHATLYWYRQILGQGPELLVQFQDESVVDDSQLPKDRFSAERLKGVDSTLKIQPAELGDSAMYLCASSFLASGETQYFGPGTRLLVL.

In this sample, this clonotype turned up a few times. CDR3 coding DNA: TGTGCCAGCAGTTCCCCGGGACAGGGTGAGACCCAGTACTTC. Translated, it gives CASSSPGQGETQYF. This chain joins TRBV28 and TRBJ2-5; TRBD1 matches at 9 bases. Germline V gives CDR1 MDHEN, CDR2 SYDVKM. The V segment lost 4 bases and the J segment 5 bases; nucleotides outside the gene matches: 5. The CDR3 has 14 residues.

The chain is built from TRBV20-1 and TRBJ2-4, with 8 positions matching TRBD2. V lost 3 bases, J lost 1 base, and 14 bases stayed unmatched. Germline values: CDR1 DFQATT, CDR2 SNEGSKA (reference sequence). The CDR3 runs to 18 residues. CDR3 sequence reads: CSAREEINGRAAKNIQYF. The DNA for the CDR3 is TGCAGTGCTAGGGAGGAAATTAACGGGAGGGCCGCCAAAAACATTCAGTACTTC.

This clonotype has a count of ten or more. The V call is TRBV29-1, the J call TRBJ2-5, with a tentative D call TRBD2 (5 bases). Germline assignment: CDR1 SQVTM and CDR2 ANQGSEA. V lost 7 bases and J lost 1, with 13 bases in between. The CDR3 runs to 13 residues. The chain's CDR3 is CSAIGAVQETQYF. In nucleotides, the CDR3 is TGCAGCGCTATCGGAGCGGTCCAAGAGACCCAGTACTTC.

The count of this clonotype is one. The chain recombines TRBV6-2 or TRBV6-3 with TRBJ2-5, with a weak D call TRBD2 (5 bases). This CDR3 is built from 14 residues. Germline V CDR1 and CDR2: MNHEY, SVGEGT. Deletions cut 4 bases from V and 2 bases from J, with 11 bases between. This CDR3 reads CASSLYREQETQYF. The CDR3 DNA follows: TGTGCCAGCAGTTTATATCGGGAACAAGAGACCCAGTACTTC.

The CDR3 loop reads CASSPRRGGYGYTF. DNA of the CDR3: TGTGCCAGCAGCCCCCGACGAGGAGGCTATGGCTACACCTTC. V is TRBV6-1 and J is TRBJ1-2; no clear D. The ends were cut back, 6 bases at V and 4 bases at J, with 15 bases in the middle. CDR1 and CDR2 (germline): MNHNS, SASEGT. This CDR3 region has 14 residues.

This clonotype came up many times. The J gene is TRBJ1-6, the V gene TRBV24-1; 7 bases agree with TRBD1. Trimming cost V 6 bases and J 1 base; bases outside gene matches: 23. Per the germline V gene, CDR1 is KGHDR and CDR2 is SFDVKD. CDR3 length: 22 amino acids. This CDR3 reads CATSKSRRRQGEKKSYNSPLHF. CDR3 sequence (DNA): TGTGCCACCAGTAAATCCAGGCGGAGACAGGGCGAGAAGAAATCCTATAATTCACCCCTCCACTTT.

V usage is TRBV28 and J usage is TRBJ2-5, with TRBD2 matching over 12 bases. After removal of 4 bases from V and 5 bases from J, the junction contained 14 bases not matched to a gene. The germline V gene has CDR1 MDHEN and CDR2 SYDVKM. This CDR3 has 18 amino acids. The CDR3 DNA reads TGTGCCAGCAGTTCCCGGGGCGGAACTAGCGGGAGGAGGGAGACCCAGTACTTC. Its translation is CASSSRGGTSGRRETQYF. The whole variable domain, filled in from reference TRBV28 and TRBJ2-5, reads DVKVTQSSRYLVKRTGEKVFLECVQDMDHENMFWYRQDPGLGLRLIYFSYDVKMKEKGDIPEGYSVSREKKERFSLILESASTNQTSMYLCASSSRGGTSGRRETQYFGPGTRLLVL.